This TCR beta chain is drawn from a study of T cells in Graves' hyperthyroidism and ophthalmopathy. The overall study: Blood was drawn when the patient was first diagnosed and still untreated.

Comments on this clonotype: The junction does not match germline at one end; this may be a read error.

There were TCR beta CDR3 regions amplified from RNA transcripts. The TCR CDR3 was amplified in a first-round RT-PCR using the HTBI primer set. MiXCR was run by TCRdb on the multiplex PCR reads, yielding one entry per CDR3 protein. The sample records about 840,000 distinct CDR3 sequences, roughly 40% being singletons. This CDR3 has 15 amino acids. The germline V gene encodes CDR1 ENHRY and CDR2 SYGVKD. The TCR sequence derives from a man between 18 and 29 years old with Graves' hyperthyroidism. Input material: blood. The chain carries TRBV10-3 and TRBJ1-5; unclear D gene. This CDR3 is CASSEVVYSNHPQHF. CDR3 DNA: TGTGCCAGCAGTGAAGTGGTCTATAGCAATCATCCCCAGCATTTT.